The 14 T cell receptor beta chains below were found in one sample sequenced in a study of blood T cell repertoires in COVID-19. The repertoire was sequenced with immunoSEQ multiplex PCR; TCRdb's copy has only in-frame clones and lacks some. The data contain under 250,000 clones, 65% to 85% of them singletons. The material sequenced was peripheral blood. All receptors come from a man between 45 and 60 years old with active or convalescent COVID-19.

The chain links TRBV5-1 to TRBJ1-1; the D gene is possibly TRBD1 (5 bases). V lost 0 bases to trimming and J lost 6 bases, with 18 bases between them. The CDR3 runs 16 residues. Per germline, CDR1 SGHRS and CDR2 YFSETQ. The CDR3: CASSLGGSRGVAEAFF. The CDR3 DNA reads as TGCGCCAGCAGCTTGGGAGGATCCCGGGGGGTCGCTGAAGCTTTCTTT.

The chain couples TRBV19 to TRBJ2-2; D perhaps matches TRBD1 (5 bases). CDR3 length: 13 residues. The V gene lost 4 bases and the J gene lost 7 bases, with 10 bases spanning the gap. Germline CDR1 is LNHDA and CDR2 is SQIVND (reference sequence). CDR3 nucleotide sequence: TGTGCCAGTAGTAATCAAGGGGTCGGGGAGCTGTTTTTT. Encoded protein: CASSNQGVGELFF.

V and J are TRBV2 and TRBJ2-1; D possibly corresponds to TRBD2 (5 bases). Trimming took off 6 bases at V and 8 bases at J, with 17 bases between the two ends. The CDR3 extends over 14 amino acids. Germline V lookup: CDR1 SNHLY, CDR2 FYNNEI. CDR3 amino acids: CASRVTTSTYEQFF. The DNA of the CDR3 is TGTGCCAGCAGGGTGACTACCAGTACGTATGAGCAGTTCTTC.

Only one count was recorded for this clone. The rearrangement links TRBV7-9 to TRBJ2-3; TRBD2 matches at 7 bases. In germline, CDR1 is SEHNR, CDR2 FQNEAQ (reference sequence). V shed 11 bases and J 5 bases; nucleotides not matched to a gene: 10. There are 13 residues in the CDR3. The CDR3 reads CAPGGGEIDTQYF. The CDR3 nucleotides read TGTGCCCCGGGAGGAGGGGAGATAGATACGCAGTATTTT.

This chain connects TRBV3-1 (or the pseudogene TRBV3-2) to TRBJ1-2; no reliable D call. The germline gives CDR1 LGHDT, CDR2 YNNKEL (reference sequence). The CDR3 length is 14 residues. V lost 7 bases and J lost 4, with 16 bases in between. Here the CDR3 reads CASNDGRFSYGYTF. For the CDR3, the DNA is TGTGCCAGCAACGACGGCAGGTTCTCCTATGGCTACACCTTC.

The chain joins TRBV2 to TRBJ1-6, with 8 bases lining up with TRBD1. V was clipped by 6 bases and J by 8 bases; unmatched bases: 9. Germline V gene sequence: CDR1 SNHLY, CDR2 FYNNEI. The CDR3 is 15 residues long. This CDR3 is CASRERTGSDSPLHF. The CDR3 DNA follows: TGTGCCAGCAGGGAGAGGACAGGGTCGGATTCACCCCTCCACTTT.

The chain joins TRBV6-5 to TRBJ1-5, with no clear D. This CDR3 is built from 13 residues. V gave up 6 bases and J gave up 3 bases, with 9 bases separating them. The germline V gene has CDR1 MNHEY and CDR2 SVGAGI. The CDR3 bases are TGTGCCAGCAGCAACATAAACAATCAGCCCCAGCATTTT. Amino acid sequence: CASSNINNQPQHF.

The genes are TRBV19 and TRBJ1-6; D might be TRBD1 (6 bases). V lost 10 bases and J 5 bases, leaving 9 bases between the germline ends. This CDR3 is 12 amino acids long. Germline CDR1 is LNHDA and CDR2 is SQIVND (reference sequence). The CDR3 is CATTGNNSPLHF. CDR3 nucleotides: TGTGCCACTACAGGGAATAATTCACCCCTCCACTTT.

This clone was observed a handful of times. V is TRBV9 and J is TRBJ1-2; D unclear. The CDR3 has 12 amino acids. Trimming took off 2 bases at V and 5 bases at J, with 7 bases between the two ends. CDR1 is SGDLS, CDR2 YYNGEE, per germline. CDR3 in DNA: TGTGCCAGCAGCGTTGAGGCGTATGGCTACACCTTC. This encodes CASSVEAYGYTF.

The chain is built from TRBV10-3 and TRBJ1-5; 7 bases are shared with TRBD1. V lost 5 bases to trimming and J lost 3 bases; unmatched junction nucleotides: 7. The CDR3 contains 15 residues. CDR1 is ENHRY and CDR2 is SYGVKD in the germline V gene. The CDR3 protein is CAISPSGTDNQPQHF. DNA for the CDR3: TGTGCCATCAGTCCCTCCGGGACAGACAATCAGCCCCAGCATTTT.

CDR3 coding DNA: TGCGCCAGCAGCTTAAGCGGCCCTGACACCGGGGAGCTGTTTTTT. Protein sequence: CASSLSGPDTGELFF. The genes are TRBV5-1 and TRBJ2-2; a weak D match, TRBD2 (5 bases). The germline V and J ends were trimmed by 2 bases and 3 bases, with 11 bases remaining between them. The germline V gene has CDR1 SGHRS and CDR2 YFSETQ. The CDR3 is made up of 15 amino acids.

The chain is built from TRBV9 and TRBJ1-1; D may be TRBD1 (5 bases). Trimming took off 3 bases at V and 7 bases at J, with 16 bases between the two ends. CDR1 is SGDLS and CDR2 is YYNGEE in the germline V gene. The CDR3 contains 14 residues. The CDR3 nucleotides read TGTGCCAGCAGCGGGGGTAGCCGGGGGAGTGAAGCTTTCTTT. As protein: CASSGGSRGSEAFF.

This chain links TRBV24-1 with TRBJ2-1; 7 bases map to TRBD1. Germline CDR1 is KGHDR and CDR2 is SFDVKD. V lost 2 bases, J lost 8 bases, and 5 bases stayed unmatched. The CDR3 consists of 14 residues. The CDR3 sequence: CATSDSRGFDEQFF. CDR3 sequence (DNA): TGTGCCACCAGTGATTCCAGGGGGTTCGATGAGCAGTTCTTC.

The CDR3 loop reads CASSPGTGGDYGYTF. The CDR3, as DNA: TGTGCCAGCAGCCCTGGGACAGGGGGCGACTATGGCTACACCTTC. J is TRBJ1-2 and V is TRBV7-2; 12 bases line up with TRBD1. The ends lost 5 bases at V and 3 bases at J; junction bases unmatched: 4. Germline V gene data show CDR1 as SGHTA and CDR2 as FQGNSA. The CDR3 sequence is 15 residues long.